This TCR beta chain appears in the sequencing data of a study of shared clonotypes between healthy human individuals. Study as a whole: Per-donor plates numbered three CD4 naive, three CD4 memory, two CD8 naive and one CD8 memory. Study-wide findings and caveats: The study found lower generation probabilities in non-shared clonotypes than in those shared by all four donors. The donor pool, a small one, limited the genetic and exposure-history diversity represented.

CDR1 is SNHLY, CDR2 FYNNEI, per germline. The CDR3 sequence is 17 residues long. V was trimmed by 6 bases and J by 4 bases, leaving 24 bases between them. Sequencing was performed with immunoSEQ multiplex PCR; in TCRdb, only in-frame clones are kept and a portion is missing. The table has under 1,100,000 clones, around 76% seen once. Of note for this clone: The antigen remains undetermined.

Splitting the CD4+ cells yielded a CD45RA+ naive subset and a CD45RA-negative memory subset. Sequencing used memory CD4+ T cells sorted from blood. Subset meaning: CD45RA-negative fraction. V is TRBV2 and J is TRBJ2-5; a possible D gene is TRBD1 (6 bases). The clonotype was recovered from a man aged 18 to 30 in good health. This chain's CDR3 is CASRDSRNRVGRETQYF. The CDR3, as DNA: TGTGCCAGCAGGGATTCCCGGAACAGGGTTGGGCGAGAGACCCAGTACTTC.